The 26 T cell receptor beta chains given below trace back to one sample, sequenced in a study of blood T cell repertoires in COVID-19 (dated by TCRdb to the early 2020s). The method was the immunoSEQ multiplex PCR assay. TCRdb carries this immuneACCESS record with in-frame sequences only. Its versions omit some clonotypes, under half of them owing to an unresolved V gene in the studies checked, with the rest unexplained. This sample comprises around 100,000 clones, roughly 87% of them detected only once. Over 15% of the sample goes to the ten largest clones. Sequenced sample: peripheral blood. The receptors were gathered from a woman at least 80 years old in a cohort sampled during active COVID-19.

The chain uses TRBV5-6 and TRBJ2-5, with 8 positions matching TRBD1. The germline gives CDR1 SGHDT, CDR2 YYEEEE. This CDR3 is built from 15 residues. V was clipped by 0 bases and J by 1 base; unmatched bases: 2. The CDR3 loop reads CASSLGQGSQETQYF. The CDR3 region has the DNA TGTGCCAGCAGCTTGGGACAGGGGTCCCAAGAGACCCAGTACTTC. The full variable domain, with the rest looked up from reference TRBV5-6 and TRBJ2-5, is DAGVTQSPTHLIKTRGQQVTLRCSPKSGHDTVSWYQQALGQGPQFIFQYYEEEERQRGNFPDRFSGHQFPNYSSELNVNALLLGDSALYLCASSLGQGSQETQYFGPGTRLLVL.

This clone was picked up one time. The chain recombines TRBV6-5 with TRBJ1-3; TRBD1 agrees at 8 bases. V gave up 5 bases and J gave up 2 bases; unmatched junction bases: 5. Germline V lookup: CDR1 MNHEY, CDR2 SVGAGI. The CDR3 is made up of 15 amino acids. The CDR3 protein is CASSQTGGPGNTIYF. DNA of the CDR3: TGTGCCAGCAGTCAAACAGGGGGGCCTGGAAACACCATATATTTT.

The V call is TRBV2, the J call TRBJ2-1; the D is unclear. Deletions cut 6 bases from V and 4 bases from J, with 10 bases between. This CDR3 has 13 residues. Per germline, CDR1 SNHLY and CDR2 FYNNEI. The CDR3 region has the DNA TGTGCCAGCAGCCCCAACCTATACAATGAGCAGTTCTTC. Amino acid sequence: CASSPNLYNEQFF.

V and J are TRBV6-5 and TRBJ1-2; no reliable D call. V was cut by 11 bases and J by 2 bases, with 21 bases left in between. CDR1 is MNHEY, CDR2 SVGAGI, per germline. The CDR3 length is 15 residues. The CDR3 region is CASTWTTSSNYGYTF. The CDR3 DNA reads as TGTGCCTCGACTTGGACTACCTCCAGCAACTATGGCTACACCTTC.

The V and J genes are TRBV7-2 and TRBJ2-3; TRBD2 matches at 12 bases. The junction had 8 bases not matched to a gene; V was cut back by 5 bases and J by 11 bases. CDR3 size: 14 residues. CDR1 and CDR2 from the germline V gene are SGHTA and FQGNSA. CDR3 in amino acids: CASSDGLAGNKQYF. CDR3 bases: TGTGCCAGCAGCGATGGACTAGCGGGAAACAAGCAGTATTTT.

The chain employs TRBV5-4 and TRBJ1-2; no firm D call. CDR1 and CDR2 (germline): SGHNT, YYREEE (reference sequence). The CDR3 totals 15 residues. V lost 4 bases and J lost 2, with 15 bases in between. CDR3 sequence reads: CASSPLDSQNYGYTF. The CDR3 DNA reads TGTGCCAGCAGCCCTCTGGACTCACAGAACTATGGCTACACCTTC.

The genes are TRBV28 and TRBJ1-6; weak D call: TRBD1 (5 bases). This CDR3 has 15 amino acids. Germline CDR1 and CDR2: MDHEN and SYDVKM. Trimming cost V 3 bases and J 5 bases, with 11 bases left between them. The CDR3 loop reads CASSFGGVNNSPLHF. The CDR3 DNA follows: TGTGCCAGCAGTTTCGGGGGGGTCAATAATTCACCCCTCCACTTT.

The chain combines TRBV5-1 with TRBJ2-5; 12 bases match TRBD2. Germline V CDR1 and CDR2: SGHRS, YFSETQ. V shed 0 bases, J shed 5 bases, and the junction held 11 bases outside the gene matches. This CDR3 comprises 18 residues. The CDR3 sequence is CASSLARTSGRSLETQYF. CDR3 coding DNA: TGCGCCAGCAGCTTGGCCAGAACTAGCGGGAGGTCGTTGGAGACCCAGTACTTC.

The chain has TRBV28 and TRBJ2-5; D is possibly TRBD2 (5 bases). With 3 bases removed from V and 7 bases from J, the gap between germline ends came to 15 bases. The CDR3 spans 14 residues. Germline values: CDR1 MDHEN, CDR2 SYDVKM. For the CDR3, the DNA is TGTGCCAGCAGTTTGGACTCCCGGTGGGGGACCCAGTACTTC. Protein: CASSLDSRWGTQYF.

The chain has TRBV7-9 and TRBJ1-2, with D possibly being TRBD1 (6 bases). The CDR3 length is 14 residues. CDR1 and CDR2 (germline): SEHNR, FQNEAQ (reference sequence). The V end was cut by 5 bases, the J end by 4 bases, with 14 bases between. CDR3: CASSPRTASYGYTF. The CDR3 nucleotides are TGTGCCAGCAGCCCCCGGACAGCTTCCTATGGCTACACCTTC.

Details on this clone: Other DNA sequences of this sample code for an identical CDR3. The chain couples TRBV28 to TRBJ2-2; 8 positions match TRBD2. Germline V gene data show CDR1 as MDHEN and CDR2 as SYDVKM. The CDR3 contains 15 residues. Trimming cost V 3 bases and J 0 bases; bases outside gene matches: 0. The CDR3: CASSFGGANTGELFF. The CDR3 bases are TGTGCCAGCAGTTTCGGGGGGGCGAACACCGGGGAGCTGTTTTTT.

The genes are TRBV15 and TRBJ1-6, with TRBD1 identical over 7 bases. The ends lost 9 bases at V and 5 bases at J; junction bases unmatched: 4. CDR3 length: 13 residues. Germline-derived CDR1 and CDR2 are LNHNV and YYDKDF (reference sequence). The CDR3 region has the DNA TGTGCCACAACAGGGGAACATAATTCACCCCTCCACTTT. Amino acid sequence: CATTGEHNSPLHF.

A single count supports this clone. The same CDR3 arises from other DNA sequences in this sample as well. The CDR3 DNA follows: TGTGCCAGTAGTGGCCAGGTGAACACTGAAGCTTTCTTT. Its protein is CASSGQVNTEAFF. The chain is built from TRBV19 and TRBJ1-1; unclear D gene. Trimming removed 5 bases from V and 0 bases from J, with 7 bases in between. The germline CDR1 and CDR2 sequences are LNHDA and SQIVND (reference sequence). This CDR3 contains 13 residues.

Note on this clone: This same CDR3 is encoded by further DNA sequences in the sample. The chain has TRBV9 and TRBJ2-1; D is perhaps TRBD2 (6 bases). The CDR3 length is 14 residues. Trimming cost V 0 bases and J 2 bases, with 6 bases left between them. Germline CDR1 reads SGDLS; CDR2 reads YYNGEE. CDR3 sequence: CASSVGGTYNEQFF. The CDR3 nucleotides read TGTGCCAGCAGCGTAGGCGGGACCTACAATGAGCAGTTCTTC.

The rearrangement joins TRBV5-6 to TRBJ1-1; D ambiguous. V gave up 2 bases and J gave up 2 bases, with 10 bases separating them. CDR3 length: 14 residues. Per the germline V gene, CDR1 is SGHDT and CDR2 is YYEEEE. The CDR3 DNA follows: TGTGCCAGCAGCTTACCACAGCCAAACACTGAAGCTTTCTTT. Protein sequence: CASSLPQPNTEAFF.

This rearrangement joins TRBV29-1 to TRBJ2-1, with TRBD2 matching 8 bases. Trimming at V came to 5 bases and at J to 6 bases, leaving 9 bases not matched to a gene. The CDR3 consists of 14 residues. Looked up from germline, CDR1 is SQVTM and CDR2 is ANQGSEA. CDR3 in amino acids: CSVPRREASNEQFF. The CDR3 nucleotides are TGCAGCGTTCCGCGGCGGGAGGCTTCCAATGAGCAGTTCTTC.

This chain uses TRBV6-5 with TRBJ1-1; D is perhaps TRBD1 (6 bases). V dropped 2 bases and J dropped 4 bases, with 8 bases sitting between them. Germline CDR1 and CDR2: MNHEY and SVGAGI. This CDR3 has 13 residues. The CDR3: CASSYRGGTEAFF. The CDR3 DNA reads as TGTGCCAGCAGTTACAGGGGGGGCACTGAAGCTTTCTTT.

The chain recombines TRBV5-1 with TRBJ2-7, with 8 bases matching TRBD1. The V and J ends lost 4 bases and 4 bases, in that order; junction bases with no gene match: 10. Germline CDR1 SGHRS, CDR2 YFSETQ. The CDR3 loop spans 15 amino acids. CDR3 DNA sequence: TGCGCCAGCAGCCTGGGACAGGCGTGGACTTACGAGCAGTACTTC. Translating it yields CASSLGQAWTYEQYF.

This clone has a handful of counts. The J gene is TRBJ2-3, the V gene TRBV10-1, with TRBD2 matching 11 bases. Germline CDR1 is WNHNN and CDR2 is SYGVQD (reference sequence). V shed 1 base, J shed 3 bases, and the junction held 0 bases outside the gene matches. CDR3 length equals 15 residues. CDR3 in amino acids: CASSEWTSGTDTQYF. Written as DNA, the CDR3 is TGCGCCAGCAGTGAGTGGACTAGCGGGACAGATACGCAGTATTTT.

This chain links TRBV28 with TRBJ2-3, with D tentatively TRBD1 (5 bases). The CDR3 runs 18 residues. Germline values: CDR1 MDHEN, CDR2 SYDVKM. The germline V and J ends were trimmed by 6 bases and 0 bases, with 22 bases remaining between them. The CDR3 sequence: CASRSRTGKKTSTDTQYF. CDR3 coding DNA: TGTGCCAGCAGGTCCCGCACAGGCAAAAAGACTAGCACAGATACGCAGTATTTT. The whole variable domain, filled in from reference TRBV28 and TRBJ2-3, reads DVKVTQSSRYLVKRTGEKVFLECVQDMDHENMFWYRQDPGLGLRLIYFSYDVKMKEKGDIPEGYSVSREKKERFSLILESASTNQTSMYLCASRSRTGKKTSTDTQYFGPGTRLTVL.

The chain employs TRBV23-1 and TRBJ1-5; D is possibly TRBD1 (5 bases). TRBV23-1 is known as an ORF, though its function is uncertain. The CDR3 totals 14 residues. V was shortened by 10 bases and J by 0 bases, with 13 bases between the two germline ends. CDR3 nucleotide sequence: TGCGCCATCGGGGGGGATTATAGCAATCAGCCCCAGCATTTT. This translates into CAIGGDYSNQPQHF.

This clone showed up just a few times. V usage is TRBV6-6 and J usage is TRBJ2-1; D call uncertain. CDR1 MNHNY and CDR2 SVGAGI come from the germline V gene (reference sequence). Trimming removed 10 bases at V and 4 bases at J, with 11 bases between. The CDR3 has 12 residues. The CDR3 DNA reads TGTGCCACCACGACAAGTTACAATGAGCAGTTCTTC. Encoded protein: CATTTSYNEQFF.

The chain carries TRBV5-1 and TRBJ2-3; a weak D match, TRBD2 (6 bases). V was pared by 3 bases and J by 4 bases, with 12 bases between. CDR3 length: 14 amino acids. Germline V CDR1 and CDR2: SGHRS, YFSETQ. The CDR3 DNA reads as TGCGCCAGCAGCTCCCGGGAGATCGCAGATACGCAGTATTTT. As protein: CASSSREIADTQYF.

The V gene is TRBV11-2, the J gene TRBJ2-1, with a weak D call TRBD2 (5 bases). This CDR3 contains 14 residues. V shed 5 bases and J shed 9 bases, with 17 bases lying between them. CDR1 and CDR2 (germline): SGHAT, FQNNGV. CDR3: CASSLGLGEGEQFF. Here the CDR3 DNA reads TGTGCCAGCAGCCTCGGACTGGGAGAGGGTGAGCAGTTCTTC.

The chain joins TRBV4-1 to TRBJ2-3; D is unclear. The CDR3 is 15 residues long. Trimming cost V 2 bases and J 1 base, with 10 bases left between them. Germline V CDR1 and CDR2: MGHRA, YSYEKL. CDR3 nucleotide sequence: TGCGCCAGCAGCCAACGGCAGGTAGGCACAGATACGCAGTATTTT. It specifies CASSQRQVGTDTQYF.

The chain links TRBV28 to TRBJ2-7, with D perhaps matching TRBD2 (5 bases). There are 15 residues in the CDR3. Trimming cost V 4 bases and J 7 bases, with 20 bases left between them. CDR1 MDHEN and CDR2 SYDVKM come from the germline V gene. The CDR3 loop is CASSSTAGITREQYF. The CDR3 nucleotides read TGTGCCAGCAGTTCAACAGCCGGGATAACTCGGGAGCAGTACTTC.